The next 24 T cell receptor beta chains were all read from a single sample in a study of control samples from healthy donors and cancer patients. Profiling relied on immunoSEQ multiplex PCR, and the TCRdb table lists in-frame clones only, not all of them. The repertoire holds approximately 40,000 clones, around nine tenths seen once, with less than 4.5% in the top ten. The sample consisted of blood. These receptor sequences come from a woman between 50 and 59 years old in good health.

This clone was found once. J is TRBJ1-5 and V is TRBV6-2 or TRBV6-3; a possible D gene is TRBD1 (5 bases). Germline V gene data show CDR1 as MNHEY and CDR2 as SVGEGT. The V and J ends lost 6 bases and 1 base respectively, with 13 bases between them. CDR3 length equals 15 residues. The CDR3 region is CASSPGTGSNQPQHF. The CDR3 DNA reads as TGTGCCAGCAGCCCTGGGACGGGCAGCAATCAGCCCCAGCATTTT.

The CDR3 DNA reads as TGTGCCAGCAGTGAAGTGGCGGGAAGCTCCTACGAGCAGTACTTC. Amino acid sequence: CASSEVAGSSYEQYF. The rearrangement links TRBV6-1 to TRBJ2-7; TRBD2 is a possible D gene (6 bases). The CDR3 length is 15 residues. Germline V gives CDR1 MNHNS, CDR2 SASEGT. V lost 1 base to trimming and J lost 0 bases, with 10 bases between them.

The chain links TRBV3-1 (or the pseudogene TRBV3-2) to TRBJ1-1; possibly TRBD1 for D (6 bases). V was shortened by 0 bases and J by 1 base, with 18 bases between the two germline ends. Germline-derived CDR1 and CDR2 are LGHDT and YNNKEL (reference sequence). CDR3 length: 18 residues. This CDR3 is CASSQDLGGDRRNTEAFF. The CDR3 bases are TGTGCCAGCAGCCAAGATCTTGGGGGTGACAGGCGGAACACTGAAGCTTTCTTT.

The chain combines TRBV7-2 with TRBJ1-6; D is ambiguous. Trimming left V 1 base short and J 7 bases short, with 14 bases between. CDR1 is SGHTA, CDR2 FQGNSA, per germline. The CDR3 is 16 residues long. The CDR3 region is CASSLGVRGGNSPLHF. CDR3 nucleotide sequence: TGTGCCAGCAGCTTAGGGGTTCGGGGTGGCAATTCACCCCTCCACTTT.

V gene TRBV7-8 combines with J gene TRBJ1-2; D not certain. V lost 3 bases and J 6 bases, leaving 14 bases between the germline ends. The germline V gene has CDR1 SGHVS and CDR2 FQNEAQ. The CDR3 consists of 14 residues. In DNA form, the CDR3 reads TGTGCCAGCAGCTTTGGGTCGAGTAGCCATGGCTACACCTTC. Encoded protein: CASSFGSSSHGYTF. The entire variable domain, with the rest obtained from reference TRBV7-8 and TRBJ1-2, is as follows: GAGVSQSPRYKVAKRGQDVALRCDPISGHVSLFWYQQALGQGPEFLTYFQNEAQLDKSGLPSDRFFAERPEGSVSTLKIQRTQQEDSAVYLCASSFGSSSHGYTFGSGTRLTVV.

The chain couples TRBV4-2 to TRBJ1-2, with 9 bases that match TRBD1. CDR3 size: 17 residues. V was clipped by 1 base and J by 0 bases; unmatched bases: 6. Germline CDR1 and CDR2: LGHNA and YNFKEQ. CDR3 in amino acids: CASSQGRGTGPNYGYTF. The CDR3, as DNA: TGTGCCAGCAGCCAAGGAAGAGGGACAGGGCCTAACTATGGCTACACCTTC.

This clone was detected only once. This rearrangement joins TRBV27 to TRBJ2-7; 7 nucleotides line up with TRBD1. The ends lost 7 bases at V and 0 bases at J; junction bases unmatched: 6. Germline V lookup: CDR1 MNHEY, CDR2 SMNVEV (reference sequence). The CDR3 contains 14 residues. DNA of the CDR3: TGTGCCAGCATGGAACAGGGGCTCTCCTACGAGCAGTACTTC. This sequence encodes CASMEQGLSYEQYF.

The rearrangement uses TRBV30 and TRBJ2-5, with D maybe TRBD2 (6 bases). Germline lookup yields CDR1 GTSNPN and CDR2 SVGIG (reference sequence). V dropped 5 bases and J dropped 7 bases, with 17 bases sitting between them. The CDR3 runs 13 residues. The CDR3 sequence: CAWDRGGLGTQYF. The DNA for the CDR3 is TGTGCCTGGGACCGTGGAGGGCTAGGGACCCAGTACTTC.

This clone was found a few times. This rearrangement joins TRBV7-8 to TRBJ1-5; D gene ambiguous. This CDR3 contains 12 residues. V lost 0 bases and J 6 bases, leaving 3 bases between the germline ends. The germline CDR1 and CDR2 sequences are SGHVS and FQNEAQ. The CDR3 region is CASSLAGQPQHF. In nucleotides, the CDR3 is TGTGCCAGCAGCTTAGCTGGTCAGCCCCAGCATTTT. Drawing the rest from reference TRBV7-8 and TRBJ1-5, the complete variable domain is GAGVSQSPRYKVAKRGQDVALRCDPISGHVSLFWYQQALGQGPEFLTYFQNEAQLDKSGLPSDRFFAERPEGSVSTLKIQRTQQEDSAVYLCASSLAGQPQHFGDGTRLSIL.

J is TRBJ2-7 and V is TRBV5-1; perhaps TRBD1 as D (6 bases). The CDR3 contains 14 residues. Trimming shortened V by 6 bases and J by 0 bases, and 13 bases separated the two germline ends. Per germline, CDR1 SGHRS and CDR2 YFSETQ. Written as DNA, the CDR3 is TGCGCCAGCAACACCGGGACAACCTCCTACGAGCAGTACTTC. The encoded protein is CASNTGTTSYEQYF.

CDR3 in amino acids: CASSGGSYSNQPQHF. DNA for the CDR3: TGTGCCAGCAGCGGGGGGTCTTATAGCAATCAGCCCCAGCATTTT. V gene TRBV7-9 combines with J gene TRBJ1-5; D perhaps matches TRBD1 (5 bases). Trimming removed 5 bases from V and 0 bases from J, with 11 bases in between. There are 15 residues in the CDR3. CDR1 and CDR2 (germline): SEHNR, FQNEAQ (reference sequence).

V usage is TRBV4-3 and J usage is TRBJ2-2; D unresolved. V dropped 0 bases and J dropped 0 bases, with 8 bases sitting between them. In germline, CDR1 is LGHNA, CDR2 YSLEER. The CDR3 is 16 residues long. CDR3 loop: CASSQEMVANTGELFF. In DNA form, the CDR3 reads TGCGCCAGCAGCCAAGAAATGGTTGCGAACACCGGGGAGCTGTTTTTT.

The chain uses TRBV30 and TRBJ1-3; a possible D gene is TRBD1 (5 bases). V was pared by 3 bases and J by 12 bases, with 12 bases between. Germline CDR1 and CDR2: GTSNPN and SVGIG (reference sequence). The length of the CDR3 is 11 residues. The CDR3 spells CAWSTGRGIYF. The CDR3 DNA sequence: TGTGCCTGGAGCACGGGAAGGGGCATATATTTT.

The rearrangement joins TRBV5-1 to TRBJ1-1; 7 bases are shared with TRBD1. Germline CDR1 reads SGHRS; CDR2 reads YFSETQ. V shed 3 bases, J shed 0 bases, and the junction held 8 bases outside the gene matches. The CDR3 has 16 amino acids. CDR3 sequence: CASSSQGGALNTEAFF. Here the CDR3 DNA reads TGCGCCAGCAGCTCACAAGGGGGCGCGCTGAACACTGAAGCTTTCTTT. Full variable domain (rest looked up from reference TRBV5-1 and TRBJ1-1): KAGVTQTPRYLIKTRGQQVTLSCSPISGHRSVSWYQQTPGQGLQFLFEYFSETQRNKGNFPGRFSGRQFSNSRSEMNVSTLELGDSALYLCASSSQGGALNTEAFFGQGTRLTVV.

This clone was seen a handful of times. This sequence joins TRBV19 and TRBJ2-7; 9 bases fit TRBD1. V shed 6 bases, J shed 2 bases, and the junction held 5 bases outside the gene matches. CDR1 and CDR2 from the germline V gene are LNHDA and SQIVND (reference sequence). The CDR3 has 14 amino acids. The CDR3 DNA reads TGTGCCAGTAGGCGGACAGGGGCTACCTACGAGCAGTACTTC. Translating it yields CASRRTGATYEQYF.

This chain links TRBV27 with TRBJ1-2; TRBD1 agrees at 7 bases. V lost 3 bases, J lost 8 bases, and 9 bases stayed unmatched. This CDR3 is built from 14 residues. CDR1 MNHEY and CDR2 SMNVEV come from the germline V gene (reference sequence). For the CDR3, the DNA is TGTGCCAGCAGTTTGGGACAGAACTCGCGGGGCTACACCTTC. It codes for CASSLGQNSRGYTF.

CDR3 sequence: CASVFLAAGNEQFF. The CDR3 nucleotides read TGTGCCAGCGTCTTCTTAGCTGCGGGCAATGAGCAGTTCTTC. This sequence joins TRBV2 and TRBJ2-1, with a possible D match to TRBD2 (5 bases). CDR3 length: 14 residues. V dropped 8 bases and J dropped 6 bases, with 17 bases sitting between them. From germline, CDR1 is SNHLY and CDR2 FYNNEI. Full variable domain (missing parts from reference TRBV2 and TRBJ2-1): EPEVTQTPSHQVTQMGQEVILRCVPISNHLYFYWYRQILGQKVEFLVSFYNNEISEKSEIFDDQFSVERPDGSNFTLKIRSTKLEDSAMYFCASVFLAAGNEQFFGPGTRLTVL.

V is TRBV29-1 and J is TRBJ2-3; D unclear. Trimming took 4 bases from V and 1 from J, leaving 9 bases between them. The CDR3 spans 13 residues. Germline CDR1 reads SQVTM; CDR2 reads ANQGSEA. In nucleotides, the CDR3 is TGCAGCGTTGGCCTGGGTGGCACAGATACGCAGTATTTT. Amino acid sequence: CSVGLGGTDTQYF.

This clone was seen only once. CDR3 loop: CATSKFTGELFF. The CDR3 nucleotides read TGTGCCACCAGTAAATTCACCGGGGAGCTGTTTTTT. The chain carries TRBV24-1 and TRBJ2-2, with unresolved D. CDR3 length equals 12 residues. CDR1 and CDR2 (germline): KGHDR, SFDVKD. Deletions cut 6 bases from V and 4 bases from J, with 5 bases between.

This clone is a singleton in its sample. The chain is built from TRBV5-4 and TRBJ1-6; a possible D gene is TRBD1 (5 bases). V lost 1 base and J 0 bases, leaving 8 bases between the germline ends. Germline V gives CDR1 SGHNT, CDR2 YYREEE (reference sequence). This CDR3 comprises 16 residues. CDR3 amino acids: CASSLLGGSYNSPLHF. The CDR3 DNA is TGTGCCAGCAGCTTGTTGGGGGGCTCCTATAATTCACCCCTCCACTTT. The variable domain in full, completed from reference TRBV5-4 and TRBJ1-6, reads ETGVTQSPTHLIKTRGQQVTLRCSSQSGHNTVSWYQQALGQGPQFIFQYYREEENGRGNFPPRFSGLQFPNYSSELNVNALELDDSALYLCASSLLGGSYNSPLHFGNGTRLTVT.

The gene calls are TRBV7-2 and TRBJ1-1, with D possibly being TRBD1 (5 bases). The V and J ends lost 7 bases and 1 base respectively, with 16 bases between them. CDR1 is SGHTA, CDR2 FQGNSA, per germline. The CDR3 covers 15 residues. CDR3 nucleotide sequence: TGTGCCAGCACAGCTCGCCGGGGACCGAACACTGAAGCTTTCTTT. Its protein product is CASTARRGPNTEAFF. The full variable domain, with the rest looked up from reference TRBV7-2 and TRBJ1-1, is GAGVSQSPSNKVTEKGKDVELRCDPISGHTALYWYRQSLGQGLEFLIYFQGNSAPDKSGLPSDRFSAERTGGSVSTLTIQRTQQEDSAVYLCASTARRGPNTEAFFGQGTRLTVV.

This clone has just one count. V is TRBV4-2 and J is TRBJ2-1; no definite D call. The germline V gene has CDR1 LGHNA and CDR2 YNFKEQ. This CDR3 is built from 13 residues. V was cut by 4 bases and J by 4 bases, with 8 bases left in between. CDR3 sequence: CASSPSKYNEQFF. CDR3 DNA sequence: TGTGCCAGCAGCCCCTCGAAATACAATGAGCAGTTCTTC.

The chain joins TRBV18 to TRBJ2-1; D ambiguous. CDR1 and CDR2 (germline): KGHSH, LQKENI. Trimming cost V 1 base and J 7 bases, with 5 bases left between them. The CDR3 sequence is 12 residues long. CDR3 bases: TGTGCCAGCTCACCACGAGATAATGAGCAGTTCTTC. The encoded protein is CASSPRDNEQFF.

The chain combines TRBV6-1 with TRBJ1-5; D is possibly TRBD1 (5 bases). V was cut by 2 bases and J by 3 bases, with 17 bases left in between. The CDR3 runs 17 residues. The germline gives CDR1 MNHNS, CDR2 SASEGT. Here the CDR3 reads CASSEIISAGYNQPQHF. As DNA, the CDR3 is TGTGCCAGCAGTGAAATTATCTCGGCAGGGTACAATCAGCCCCAGCATTTT.